This entry concerns a single T cell receptor beta chain. No antigen is known for it. One junction end does not reproduce the germline sequence, and a read error may be involved. Sequencing used immunoSEQ multiplex PCR; TCRdb keeps in-frame clones, though not all of them. The profile shows 100,000 to 120,000 clones, about 88% of them singletons. These data come from a study of T cell responses to AZD1222 COVID-19 vaccine. Study-wide background: Researchers grouped second doses given at about 4 or about 12 weeks into one pool. Whole-study results and caveats: Females outnumbered males among donors, who were mostly white British; clonal diversity was possibly underestimated.

The CDR3 consists of 15 residues. Germline V gene lookup returns CDR1 SEHNR and CDR2 FQNEAQ (reference sequence). The receptor was derived from an adult in good health. The chain is built from TRBV7-9 and TRBJ2-2; either TRBD1 or TRBD2 may fit D (5 bases each). Sequencing was performed on peripheral blood, taken on day 0 of AZD1222 vaccination. The CDR3 DNA reads TGTGCCAGCACCTTACCGGGACGGAACACCGGGGAGCTGTTTTTT. It yields the protein CASTLPGRNTGELFF.